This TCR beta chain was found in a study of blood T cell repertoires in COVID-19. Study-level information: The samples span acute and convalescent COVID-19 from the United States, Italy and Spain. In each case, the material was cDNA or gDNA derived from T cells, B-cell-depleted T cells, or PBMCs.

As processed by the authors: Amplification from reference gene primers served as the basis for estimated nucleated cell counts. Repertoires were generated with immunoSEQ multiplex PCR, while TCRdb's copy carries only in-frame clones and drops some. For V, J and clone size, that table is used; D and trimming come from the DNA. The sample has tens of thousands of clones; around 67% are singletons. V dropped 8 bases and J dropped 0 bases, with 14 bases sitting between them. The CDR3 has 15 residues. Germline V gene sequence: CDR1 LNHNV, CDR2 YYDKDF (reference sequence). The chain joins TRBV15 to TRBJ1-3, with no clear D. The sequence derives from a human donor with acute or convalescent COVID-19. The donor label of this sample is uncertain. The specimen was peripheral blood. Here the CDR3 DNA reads TGTGCCACCCGCCTAGGGAGATACTCTGGAAACACCATATATTTT. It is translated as CATRLGRYSGNTIYF.